This T cell receptor beta chain derives from a study of T cells in Graves' hyperthyroidism and ophthalmopathy (dated by TCRdb to about 2019). For the wider study: Peripheral blood samples were taken at initial diagnosis, before any treatment was given. The study also compared thyroid tissue and blood T-cell repertoires from 6 or 7 Graves' hyperthyroidism patients. After sampling, hyperthyroidism patients received methimazole starting at 30 mg daily, and ophthalmopathy patients received high-dose intravenous methylprednisolone. The paper reports TCR Vbeta CDR3 sequencing of approximately 140 peripheral blood samples: approximately 41 ophthalmopathy, fewer than 85 hyperthyroidism and around 17 progressor patients. To identify TCR V-J signatures that set the groups apart, the researchers used a discovery cohort of more than 95 patients, made up of under 45 with Graves' ophthalmopathy and around 58 with stable Graves' hyperthyroidism. Prospective prediction of ophthalmopathy was tested in an independent validation cohort consisting of 18 to 20 hyperthyroidism patients and about 17 patients who later progressed to ophthalmopathy. The 85 to 100 discovery patients were divided at random into training and test sets in a 7:3 ratio.

The paper's findings and limits, for the study overall: No statistical method was used to fix the sample size in advance, and group allocation was not hidden from the investigators. Ophthalmopathy was separated from stable hyperthyroidism by a 13 V-J signature model, with over 85% sensitivity and about 81% specificity obtained in cross-validation and 80%/75% obtained in testing. In validation, the model predicted progression to ophthalmopathy a median of roughly 6.1 months before onset, with 65% to 71% sensitivity and about 72% specificity. Most expanded thyroid clonotypes (frequency above 0.001) were also found in blood, which suggests that blood repertoires may mirror thyroid immune responses.

About this clonotype itself: It lacks a known antigen. No quality values exist for individual bases; no much larger clone is one base distant.

Ophthalmopathy patients had moderately to severely active disease, with a Clinical Activity Score of 3 or more, a NOSPECS grade of 4 or more, and a disease duration of less than 3 months. The study excluded patients with uncontrolled infections, other autoimmune diseases, pregnancy or lactation. Diagnoses were established on the basis of clinical symptoms, serum thyroxine and TRAb, thyroid ultrasound, and orbital computed tomography. Ficoll-Paque density gradient centrifugation was used to isolate PBMCs from around 10 ml of fresh peripheral blood. Total RNA was extracted with Trizol reagent, and quality was checked on an Agilent 2100 Bioanalyzer. V sheds 0 bases and J sheds 2 bases, leaving 11 bases between their ends. The CDR3 sequence holds 17 residues, the cysteine and phenylalanine included. The read is trimmed to its CDR3 DNA, 51 bases read in frame from base 1. CDR1 and CDR2, looked up from the germline V gene, are SGHVS and FNYEAQ.

The TCR beta CDR3 regions were amplified from RNA transcripts. A first-round RT-PCR of the TCR CDR3 used the HTBI primer set with the Qiagen OneStep RT-PCR kit. A second multiplex PCR round built the libraries, followed by size selection and purification. Libraries were sequenced paired-end with 100 bp reads on an Illumina HiSeq2000. The original methods were these. SOAPnuke was used to process the raw data, removing reads that contained adapters or uncalled bases, had a mean Phred below 15, or lacked an exact match to the constant primer or identifier. High-quality paired reads were merged with COPE v1.2.5, and unique nucleotide sequences were defined as clonotypes. Clonotypes were aligned to IMGT TRBV, TRBD and TRBJ reference segments using MiTCR v1.1. The analysis was restricted to V-J combinations with a frequency above 0.0001, which together covered about 99% of the repertoires. A TCS score was defined as the ratio between F50 (clonal expansion) and ExV (chaos), using BLOSUM62-based TCRdist between CDR3 peptides within each V-J. Welch's t-statistics and random forest reduced just over 500 V-J features to 10 to 15, which were used in a naive Bayes classifier (R e1071). TCRdb trimmed the raw reads at Q25, called clones with MiXCR and kept productive beta chains. Rows are unified per CDR3 protein, each entry keeping the most common DNA and genes. The authors' filters were not applied to this entry. The sample contains approximately 380,000 distinct CDR3 sequences, around 15% of them found a single time. Over 25% of the sample belongs to the ten largest clones.

The chain couples TRBV7-6 to TRBJ2-6, with no reliable assignment of the D segment. This receptor was obtained from a man aged 50-59 years with Graves' ophthalmopathy. Sequenced material: blood. The bases are TGTGCCAGCAGCTTAGCGCCTTCGGTCACTGGGGCCAACGTCCTGACTTTC. Translated, this is CASSLAPSVTGANVLTF.